This entry lists 20 T cell receptor beta chains sequenced from one sample in a study of cytomegalovirus exposure and HLA in healthy donors. PCR involved 60 Vbeta and 13 Jbeta primers. Here immunoSEQ multiplex PCR was the method, and the copy in TCRdb shows in-frame clones only, minus some. The sample lists 95,000 to 150,000 clones, approximately 73% seen once, with around 4.8% in the top ten. The sequenced material came from PBMCs. These receptors were taken from a man between 60 and 70 years old in good health and CMV-seropositive.

V usage is TRBV5-5 and J usage is TRBJ2-5, with D tentatively TRBD2 (5 bases). This CDR3 has 14 residues. In germline, CDR1 is SGHKS, CDR2 YYEKEE (reference sequence). Trimming took 1 base from V and 3 from J, leaving 10 bases between them. The CDR3 sequence is CASSLTGVEETQYF. The DNA for the CDR3 is TGTGCCAGCAGCTTGACCGGGGTTGAAGAGACCCAGTACTTC.

V and J are TRBV5-1 and TRBJ1-1, with D unresolved. CDR1 and CDR2 from the germline V gene are SGHRS and YFSETQ. The V end was cut by 4 bases, the J end by 4 bases, with 11 bases between. This CDR3 is 13 amino acids long. DNA for the CDR3: TGCGCCAGCAGCGCGAGGCGTGGCACTGAAGCTTTCTTT. Its translation is CASSARRGTEAFF.

There are a few counts of this clone. V is TRBV30 and J is TRBJ1-5, with D possibly being TRBD1 (5 bases). Germline V lookup: CDR1 GTSNPN, CDR2 SVGIG (reference sequence). The CDR3 spans 16 residues. V shed 2 bases and J shed 6 bases, with 20 bases lying between them. As DNA, the CDR3 is TGTGCCTGGAGTCCGCTTACCCGGGGGAAAGGTCAGCCCCAGCATTTT. Its protein product is CAWSPLTRGKGQPQHF.

The chain couples TRBV19 to TRBJ1-5, with no clear D. Germline loops: CDR1 LNHDA, CDR2 SQIVND (reference sequence). Deletions cut 3 bases from V and 7 bases from J, with 13 bases between. The CDR3 has 14 residues. CDR3 amino acids: CASSIRLGDQPQHF. CDR3 DNA: TGTGCCAGTAGTATTCGGCTAGGTGACCAGCCCCAGCATTTT. The full variable domain, with the rest looked up from reference TRBV19 and TRBJ1-5, is DGGITQSPKYLFRKEGQNVTLSCEQNLNHDAMYWYRQDPGQGLRLIYYSQIVNDFQKGDIAEGYSVSREKKESFPLTVTSAQKNPTAFYLCASSIRLGDQPQHFGDGTRLSIL.

This clone appeared many times. The chain carries TRBV5-1 and TRBJ2-3; D is unresolved. This CDR3 is 14 amino acids long. CDR1 SGHRS and CDR2 YFSETQ come from the germline V gene. V was clipped by 0 bases and J by 1 base, with 6 bases between them. Here the CDR3 reads CASSLAFRTDTQYF. The DNA of the CDR3 is TGCGCCAGCAGCTTGGCCTTTCGCACAGATACGCAGTATTTT.

V gene TRBV5-1 combines with J gene TRBJ2-1; 11 nucleotides align to TRBD2. CDR1 and CDR2 (germline): SGHRS, YFSETQ. The CDR3 is 14 amino acids. J was trimmed by 7 bases and V by 6 bases; bases with no gene match: 6. The CDR3 loop reads CASTTSGGFNEQFF. The CDR3 DNA sequence: TGCGCCAGCACCACTAGCGGGGGCTTTAATGAGCAGTTCTTC.

V gene TRBV6-1 combines with J gene TRBJ1-2; 8 bases map to TRBD1. Losses at the gene ends were 4 bases for V and 4 bases for J; bases not matched to a gene: 5. The CDR3 contains 14 residues. Germline CDR1 reads MNHNS; CDR2 reads SASEGT. This CDR3 is CASSGQGRFYGYTF. The CDR3 DNA reads as TGTGCCAGCAGTGGACAGGGGAGGTTCTATGGCTACACCTTC.

This clone has only a few counts. This rearrangement joins TRBV5-1 to TRBJ2-3; 9 bases align to TRBD2. V lost 0 bases, J lost 2 bases, and 4 bases stayed unmatched. The germline CDR1 and CDR2 sequences are SGHRS and YFSETQ. The CDR3 is made up of 16 amino acids. Here the CDR3 reads CASSLDAGGPTDTQYF. CDR3 coding DNA: TGCGCCAGCAGCTTGGATGCGGGGGGGCCCACAGATACGCAGTATTTT.

The chain employs TRBV30 and TRBJ2-2; TRBD1 matches 11 bases. In germline, CDR1 is GTSNPN, CDR2 SVGIG (reference sequence). J lost 4 bases, V lost 3 bases, and 7 bases had no gene match. This CDR3 region has 16 residues. This chain's CDR3 is CAWRDTGTGGTGELFF. In nucleotides, the CDR3 is TGTGCCTGGAGGGATACCGGGACAGGGGGCACCGGGGAGCTGTTTTTT.

This clone has a handful of counts. The junction does not match germline at one end; this may be a read error. V usage is TRBV11-2 and J usage is TRBJ2-3; D gene ambiguous. Germline loops: CDR1 SGHAT, CDR2 FQNNGV. The CDR3 runs to 13 residues. Written as DNA, the CDR3 is TGTGCCAGCACCTTACCGAGCACAGATACGCAGTATTTT. Encoded protein: CASTLPSTDTQYF.

In this sample, this clone turned up a few times. The chain carries TRBV9 and TRBJ1-1; no clear D. In germline, CDR1 is SGDLS, CDR2 YYNGEE. This CDR3 spans 13 amino acids. V gave up 0 bases and J gave up 5 bases, with 8 bases separating them. CDR3 amino acids: CASSVASQTEAFF. The CDR3 nucleotides read TGTGCCAGCAGCGTAGCTAGCCAAACTGAAGCTTTCTTT. The variable domain in full, completed from reference TRBV9 and TRBJ1-1, reads DSGVTQTPKHLITATGQRVTLRCSPRSGDLSVYWYQQSLDQGLQFLIQYYNGEERAKGNILERFSAQQFPDLHSELNLSSLELGDSALYFCASSVASQTEAFFGQGTRLTVV.

This clone was seen more than once but under ten times. Other DNA sequences in the sample encode the same CDR3. This chain joins TRBV7-9 and TRBJ1-6; TRBD1 aligns across 8 bases. The V gene's germline CDR1 is SEHNR and CDR2 FQNEAQ (reference sequence). The CDR3 is 14 amino acids. V shed 3 bases, J shed 10 bases, and the junction held 5 bases outside the gene matches. The CDR3 DNA follows: TGTGCCAGCAGCTTCACAGGGGGAGACTCACCCCTCCACTTT. This translates into CASSFTGGDSPLHF.

The gene calls are TRBV28 and TRBJ1-6; D ambiguous. V gave up 5 bases and J gave up 7 bases, with 12 bases separating them. CDR3 size: 14 residues. Germline values: CDR1 MDHEN, CDR2 SYDVKM. Written as DNA, the CDR3 is TGTGCCAGCAGTCTACAGAATTGGAATTCACCCCTCCACTTT. It yields the protein CASSLQNWNSPLHF.

V usage is TRBV5-1 and J usage is TRBJ2-7, with D maybe TRBD2 (5 bases). From germline, CDR1 is SGHRS and CDR2 YFSETQ. With 1 base removed from V and 1 base from J, the gap between germline ends came to 15 bases. The CDR3 contains 16 residues. CDR3 sequence: CASSLSGGVTSYEQYF. CDR3 coding DNA: TGCGCCAGCAGCTTGAGCGGTGGGGTCACGTCCTACGAGCAGTACTTC.

This clone was recorded once. At one of its ends the junction is not consistent with the germline gene, which may arise from a read error. CDR3 sequence reads: CTSSNPKGGTGAPAFF. Written as DNA, the CDR3 is TGTACCAGCAGCAACCCAAAGGGGGGGACAGGGGCACCGGCTTTCTTT. V is TRBV5-4 and J is TRBJ1-1; TRBD1 matches 10 bases. The CDR3 totals 16 residues. Germline values: CDR1 SGHNT, CDR2 YYREEE (reference sequence). Full variable domain (outside the CDR3, taken from reference TRBV5-4 and TRBJ1-1): ETGVTQSPTHLIKTRGQQVTLRCSSQSGHNTVSWYQQALGQGPQFIFQYYREEENGRGNFPPRFSGLQFPNYSSELNVNALELDDSALYLCTSSNPKGGTGAPAFFGQGTRLTVV.

This chain joins TRBV4-1 and TRBJ1-5; D is unclear. The germline CDR1 and CDR2 sequences are MGHRA and YSYEKL. The length of the CDR3 is 15 residues. V lost 5 bases, J lost 0 bases, and 11 bases lay in between. In nucleotides, the CDR3 is TGCGCCAGCAGCGGCAGGCCTTATAGCAATCAGCCCCAGCATTTT. Amino acid sequence: CASSGRPYSNQPQHF.

This chain connects TRBV28 to TRBJ1-2, with 7 bases matching TRBD1. Germline V gene sequence: CDR1 MDHEN, CDR2 SYDVKM. The CDR3 runs 13 residues. The J segment lost 4 bases and the V segment lost 4 bases, leaving 3 bases of the junction unmatched. CDR3 amino acids: CASSSGGGYGYTF. CDR3 nucleotide sequence: TGTGCCAGCAGTTCAGGGGGAGGCTATGGCTACACCTTC.

The chain joins TRBV30 to TRBJ2-7; D uncertain. With 2 bases removed from V and 0 bases from J, the gap between germline ends came to 5 bases. The CDR3 is 12 amino acids. Germline CDR1 is GTSNPN and CDR2 is SVGIG (reference sequence). The CDR3, as DNA: TGTGCCTGGAGTAGTAGCTCCTACGAGCAGTACTTC. Its protein is CAWSSSSYEQYF. Looking up the rest from reference TRBV30 and TRBJ2-7 gives the full variable domain: SQTIHQWPATLVQPVGSPLSLECTVEGTSNPNLYWYRQAAGRGLQLLFYSVGIGQISSEVPQNLSASRPQDRQFILSSKKLLLSDSGFYLCAWSSSSYEQYFGPGTRLTVT.

This chain joins TRBV5-1 and TRBJ1-2; D unresolved. This CDR3 spans 13 amino acids. Trimming left V 0 bases short and J 2 bases short, with 5 bases between. Germline assignment: CDR1 SGHRS and CDR2 YFSETQ. CDR3 DNA: TGCGCCAGCAGCTTGGAAGCAAACTATGGCTACACCTTC. This sequence encodes CASSLEANYGYTF.

V gene TRBV7-3 combines with J gene TRBJ1-1; D is unresolved. The CDR3 has 13 amino acids. Deletions cut 6 bases from V and 0 bases from J, with 8 bases between. In germline, CDR1 is SGHTA, CDR2 FQGTGA. In DNA, the CDR3 is TGTGCCAGCAGACAGCACATGAACACTGAAGCTTTCTTT. Translating it yields CASRQHMNTEAFF.